The TCR beta chain described here comes from a study of blood T cell repertoires in COVID-19. Overall study context: COVID-19 samples from acute and convalescent phases originated in the United States, Italy and Spain. PBMCs, B-cell-depleted T cells, or T cells provided the cDNA or gDNA that made up the material.

Original analysis: Nucleated cell counts were estimated from reference gene primer amplification. Method: immunoSEQ multiplex PCR; TCRdb's copy keeps in-frame clones and lacks some. The DNA was the basis for D and trimming; V, J and clone size are from that table. Here the sample spans roughly 200,000 clones, around 81% being singletons. Germline V CDR1 and CDR2: SGDLS, YYNGEE. V lost 0 bases, J lost 4 bases, and 10 bases lay in between. This CDR3 contains 15 residues. The genes are TRBV9 and TRBJ2-2, with D tentatively TRBD1 (6 bases). The origin of this receptor is a man aged 45-65 years with active or convalescent COVID-19. The sequencing sample was made of peripheral blood. The DNA of the CDR3 is TGTGCCAGCAGCGTAGAAGGGGGTGTCACCGGGGAGCTGTTTTTT. Its translation is CASSVEGGVTGELFF.